Below, one T cell receptor (beta chain) is given with its context. These data come from a study of T cell responses to AZD1222 COVID-19 vaccine. The CDR3 has 14 residues. Trimming cost V 0 bases and J 11 bases; bases outside gene matches: 8. The germline V gene encodes CDR1 MNHEY and CDR2 SVGAGI. Assay: immunoSEQ multiplex PCR; the TCRdb copy retains only in-frame clones and omits some. This sample has some 100,000 clones, with nearly 90% found just once. The chain carries TRBV6-5 and TRBJ1-1; 8 bases are shared with TRBD1. Sample: peripheral blood, taken on day 0 of AZD1222 vaccination. This receptor was taken from an adult in good health. The CDR3 DNA reads as TGTGCCAGCAGTTACTCGACCCAGGGGGCGGGGGCTTTCTTT. Its protein is CASSYSTQGAGAFF.